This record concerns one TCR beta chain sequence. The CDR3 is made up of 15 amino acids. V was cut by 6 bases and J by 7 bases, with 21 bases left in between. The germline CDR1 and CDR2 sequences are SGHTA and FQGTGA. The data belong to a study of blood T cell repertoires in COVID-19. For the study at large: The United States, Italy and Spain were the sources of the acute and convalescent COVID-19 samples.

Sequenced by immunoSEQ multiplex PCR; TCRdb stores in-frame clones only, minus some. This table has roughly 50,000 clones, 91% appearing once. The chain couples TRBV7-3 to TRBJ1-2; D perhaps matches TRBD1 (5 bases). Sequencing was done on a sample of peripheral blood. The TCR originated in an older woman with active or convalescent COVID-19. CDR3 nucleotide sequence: TGTGCCAGCAGTTCAGTGGGGCAGGGTGAACGTGGCTACACCTTC. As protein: CASSSVGQGERGYTF. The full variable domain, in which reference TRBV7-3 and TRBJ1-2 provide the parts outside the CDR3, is GAGVSQTPSNKVTEKGKYVELRCDPISGHTALYWYRQSLGQGPEFLIYFQGTGAADDSGLPNDRFFAVRPEGSVSTLKIQRTERGDSAVYLCASSSVGQGERGYTFGSGTRLTVV.